Presented here are 2 T cell receptor beta chains from one specimen sequenced in a study of OX40 agonist ivuxolimab in advanced cancers. Profiled with immunoSEQ multiplex PCR; TCRdb holds only in-frame clones, not every one. Of tens of thousands of clones listed, approximately 90% were seen once; the top ten hold under 0.65%. Sequences were derived from CD4+ or CD8+ T cells sorted from blood, sampled in a trial of the OX40 agonist ivuxolimab. The receptors originated from an adult with an advanced solid tumor such as melanoma, head and neck, liver or kidney cancer.

This sequence joins TRBV5-1 and TRBJ2-7, with 8 bases aligning to TRBD2. The germline CDR1 and CDR2 sequences are SGHRS and YFSETQ. The CDR3 extends over 15 amino acids. V was clipped by 0 bases and J by 0 bases; unmatched bases: 2. The CDR3 bases are TGCGCCAGCAGCTTGGGACTAGCGAGCTCCTACGAGCAGTACTTC. Its protein product is CASSLGLASSYEQYF.

J is TRBJ1-2 and V is TRBV2; D not resolved. The CDR3 is made up of 15 amino acids. V was pared by 0 bases and J by 8 bases, with 16 bases between. Per germline, CDR1 SNHLY and CDR2 FYNNEI. This CDR3 reads CASSEAKGLSYGYTF. Written as DNA, the CDR3 is TGTGCCAGCAGTGAAGCCAAGGGTTTGTCGTACGGCTACACCTTC.